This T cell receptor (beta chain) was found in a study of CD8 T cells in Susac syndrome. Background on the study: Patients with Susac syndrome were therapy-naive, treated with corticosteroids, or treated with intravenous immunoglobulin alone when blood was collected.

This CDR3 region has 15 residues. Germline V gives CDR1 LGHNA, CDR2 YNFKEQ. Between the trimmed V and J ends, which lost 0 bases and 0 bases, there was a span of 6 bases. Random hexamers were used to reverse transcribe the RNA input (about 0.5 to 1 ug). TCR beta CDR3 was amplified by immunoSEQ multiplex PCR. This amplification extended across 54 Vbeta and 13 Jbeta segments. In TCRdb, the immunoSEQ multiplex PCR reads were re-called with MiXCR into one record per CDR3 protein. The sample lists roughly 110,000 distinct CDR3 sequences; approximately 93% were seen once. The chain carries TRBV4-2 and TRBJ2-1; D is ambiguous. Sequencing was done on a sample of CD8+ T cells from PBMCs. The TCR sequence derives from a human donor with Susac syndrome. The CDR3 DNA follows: TGTGCCAGCAGCCAAGAGGCGAGCTCCTACAATGAGCAGTTCTTC. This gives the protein CASSQEASSYNEQFF.